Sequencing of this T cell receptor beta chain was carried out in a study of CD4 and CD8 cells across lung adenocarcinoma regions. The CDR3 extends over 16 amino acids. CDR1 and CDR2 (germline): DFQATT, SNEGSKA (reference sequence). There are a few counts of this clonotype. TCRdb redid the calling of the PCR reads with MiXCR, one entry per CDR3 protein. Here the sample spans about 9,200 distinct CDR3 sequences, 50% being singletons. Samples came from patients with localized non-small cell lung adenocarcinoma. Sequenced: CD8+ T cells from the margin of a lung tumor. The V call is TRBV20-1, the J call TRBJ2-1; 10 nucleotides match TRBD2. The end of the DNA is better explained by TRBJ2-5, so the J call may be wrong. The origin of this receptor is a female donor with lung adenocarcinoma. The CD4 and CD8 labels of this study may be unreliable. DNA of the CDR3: TGCAGTGCTAGTTTCCAACTAGCGGGAAAACAAGAGACCCAGTACTTC. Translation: CSASFQLAGKQETQYF.